Presented here are 17 T cell receptor beta chains from one specimen sequenced in a study of early T cells in non-severe SARS-CoV-2 infection. Using its own MiXCR run on the 5' RACE reads, TCRdb lists one record per CDR3 protein. The table shows approximately 85,000 distinct CDR3 sequences, with about 12% occurring only once. The specimen sequenced was whole blood. Receptors were obtained from an adult who was a healthcare worker with PCR-confirmed SARS-CoV-2 infection or an uninfected control (not recorded which).

Within the sample, this clonotype is medium-sized. The chain links TRBV5-5 to TRBJ2-5; 8 bases are a match to TRBD2. The junction had 7 bases not matched to a gene; V was cut back by 4 bases and J by 2 bases. Germline V gene sequence: CDR1 SGHKS, CDR2 YYEKEE (reference sequence). The CDR3 loop spans 15 amino acids. CDR3 region: CASSAGGRRQETQYF. The CDR3 DNA sequence: TGTGCCAGCAGCGCGGGGGGCCGCAGGCAAGAGACCCAGTACTTC.

Many counts were recorded for this clonotype. The gene calls are TRBV7-9 and TRBJ1-2; no clear D. Germline V gives CDR1 SEHNR, CDR2 FQNEAQ (reference sequence). The germline V and J ends were trimmed by 1 base and 0 bases, with 12 bases remaining between them. The CDR3 covers 16 residues. The DNA of the CDR3 is TGTGCCAGCAGCTTAGGCCTCCGGAGGTCTAACTATGGCTACACCTTC. Its translation: CASSLGLRRSNYGYTF.

The DNA of the CDR3 is TGTGCCAGCAGCAAAACAGGAGATACGCAGTATTTT. It yields the protein CASSKTGDTQYF. The J gene is TRBJ2-3, the V gene TRBV12-3 or TRBV12-4, with a possible D match to TRBD1 (5 bases). Trimming took 6 bases from V and 5 from J, leaving 9 bases between them. The CDR3 sequence is 12 residues long.

This clonotype was counted between two and nine times. The rearrangement joins TRBV20-1 to TRBJ1-3; D is unclear. V shed 0 bases and J shed 0 bases, with 9 bases lying between them. Germline CDR1 is DFQATT and CDR2 is SNEGSKA (reference sequence). This CDR3 is built from 15 residues. CDR3 bases: TGCAGTGCTAGAGATACAAGAGTCTCTGGAAACACCATATATTTT. Its protein product is CSARDTRVSGNTIYF.

This clonotype was detected a few times. V usage is TRBV5-1 and J usage is TRBJ1-4; D is unclear. Germline V CDR1 and CDR2: SGHRS, YFSETQ. Trimming cost V 3 bases and J 7 bases, with 16 bases left between them. The CDR3 is 15 amino acids. CDR3 amino acids: CASSSLGTRGEKLFF. In DNA, the CDR3 is TGCGCCAGCAGCTCTCTGGGCACCCGCGGTGAAAAACTGTTTTTT.

The V and J genes are TRBV11-2 and TRBJ1-1; no clear D. The germline V gene encodes CDR1 SGHAT and CDR2 FQNNGV. The length of the CDR3 is 17 residues. Trimming removed 2 bases from V and 5 bases from J, with 21 bases in between. CDR3 sequence: CASSLNDASSSSTEAFF. As DNA, the CDR3 is TGTGCCAGCAGCTTAAACGACGCGTCGTCTTCATCAACTGAAGCTTTCTTT.

The chain employs TRBV13 and TRBJ2-3; 7 bases align to TRBD2. This CDR3 contains 15 residues. Looked up from germline, CDR1 is PRHDT and CDR2 is FYEKMQ (reference sequence). J was trimmed by 3 bases and V by 4 bases; bases with no gene match: 7. CDR3: CASSSFGRETDTQYF. CDR3 sequence (DNA): TGTGCCAGCAGCTCCTTTGGGCGGGAGACAGATACGCAGTATTTT. Full variable domain (rest looked up from reference TRBV13 and TRBJ2-3): AAGVIQSPRHLIKEKRETATLKCYPIPRHDTVYWYQQGPGQDPQFLISFYEKMQSDKGSIPDRFSAQQFSDYHSELNMSSLELGDSALYFCASSSFGRETDTQYFGPGTRLTVL.

This clonotype was observed a handful of times. V is TRBV24-1 and J is TRBJ1-1; possibly TRBD1 for D (5 bases). V dropped 3 bases and J dropped 7 bases, with 11 bases sitting between them. CDR3 length: 13 amino acids. Germline V gene sequence: CDR1 KGHDR, CDR2 SFDVKD. DNA of the CDR3: TGTGCCACCAGTGATCCGCTGGGGCTTGAAGCTTTCTTT. Amino acids: CATSDPLGLEAFF.

The chain is built from TRBV11-1 and TRBJ2-5; D is uncertain. V shed 5 bases and J shed 2 bases, with 15 bases lying between them. Per germline, CDR1 SGHAT and CDR2 FQDESV (reference sequence). CDR3 length equals 15 residues. The CDR3 region is CASSPRRLNQETQYF. In DNA form, the CDR3 reads TGTGCCAGCAGCCCTCGACGGCTTAATCAAGAGACCCAGTACTTC.

This clonotype occurred a few times. This rearrangement joins TRBV5-1 to TRBJ1-3; D remains ambiguous. Germline CDR1 and CDR2: SGHRS and YFSETQ. The V gene lost 0 bases and the J gene lost 0 bases, with 7 bases spanning the gap. The CDR3 covers 15 residues. The CDR3 DNA sequence: TGCGCCAGCAGCTTGGATCCACTCTCTGGAAACACCATATATTTT. The encoded protein is CASSLDPLSGNTIYF. The entire variable domain, with the rest obtained from reference TRBV5-1 and TRBJ1-3, is as follows: KAGVTQTPRYLIKTRGQQVTLSCSPISGHRSVSWYQQTPGQGLQFLFEYFSETQRNKGNFPGRFSGRQFSNSRSEMNVSTLELGDSALYLCASSLDPLSGNTIYFGEGSWLTVV.

This clonotype was seen only a few times. The chain couples TRBV7-3 to TRBJ2-3; a possible D gene is TRBD2 (5 bases). V lost 4 bases and J lost 4, with 27 bases in between. Per germline, CDR1 SGHTA and CDR2 FQGTGA. The CDR3 sequence is 19 residues long. The CDR3 nucleotides read TGTGCCAGCAGCTCCCCCAATGATACGACTACCCCGGCGGCAGATACGCAGTATTTT. Translated: CASSSPNDTTTPAADTQYF.

This clonotype was recorded a few times. CDR3 bases: TGTGCCAGCAGCGTTGACAGGGAGGGTACAGCTTTCTTT. It yields the protein CASSVDREGTAFF. The rearrangement links TRBV9 to TRBJ1-1; 7 bases are a match to TRBD1. Trimming at V came to 2 bases and at J to 10 bases, leaving 8 bases not matched to a gene. The germline gives CDR1 SGDLS, CDR2 YYNGEE. The CDR3 contains 13 residues.

The rearrangement links TRBV27 to TRBJ2-7; D is possibly TRBD1 or TRBD2 (5 bases each). V gave up 8 bases and J gave up 0 bases, with 20 bases separating them. There are 16 residues in the CDR3. CDR1 is MNHEY, CDR2 SMNVEV, per germline (reference sequence). The CDR3 coding sequence is TGTGCCAGCGATCTGGGGGAGCGAGAAATCTCCTACGAGCAGTACTTC. Protein: CASDLGEREISYEQYF.

This clonotype was observed a few times. This chain joins TRBV6-6 and TRBJ1-1, with D unclear. CDR1 MNHNY and CDR2 SVGAGI come from the germline V gene (reference sequence). The CDR3 is 12 amino acids. The V and J ends lost 7 bases and 10 bases respectively, with 16 bases between them. CDR3 DNA: TGTGCCAGCACCCAGTGGGCCGTGGCAGCTTTCTTT. Its protein product is CASTQWAVAAFF.

This clonotype has a handful of counts. The V gene is TRBV9, the J gene TRBJ2-7; 12 nucleotides line up with TRBD2. CDR1 SGDLS and CDR2 YYNGEE come from the germline V gene. The junction had 5 bases not matched to a gene; V was cut back by 0 bases and J by 4 bases. The CDR3 runs 16 residues. CDR3 residues: CASSVGSTSGRYEQYF. The CDR3 DNA reads TGTGCCAGCAGCGTAGGATCGACTAGCGGGAGATACGAGCAGTACTTC.

This clonotype showed up just a few times. This sequence joins TRBV7-2 and TRBJ2-1; D not certain. There are 14 residues in the CDR3. Germline V gene data show CDR1 as SGHTA and CDR2 as FQGNSA. The V gene lost 6 bases and the J gene lost 3 bases, with 12 bases spanning the gap. The CDR3 sequence is CASRSGFNYNEQFF. Here the CDR3 DNA reads TGTGCCAGCAGGTCGGGTTTCAACTACAATGAGCAGTTCTTC.

The chain is built from TRBV14 and TRBJ2-1; TRBD2 agrees at 9 bases. Germline CDR1 is SGHDN and CDR2 is FVKESK. CDR3 length: 16 residues. V was clipped by 3 bases and J by 7 bases; unmatched bases: 10. CDR3 sequence (DNA): TGTGCCAGCAGCCACCCGAGGGCTAGCGGGATAAATGAGCAGTTCTTC. Protein sequence: CASSHPRASGINEQFF.